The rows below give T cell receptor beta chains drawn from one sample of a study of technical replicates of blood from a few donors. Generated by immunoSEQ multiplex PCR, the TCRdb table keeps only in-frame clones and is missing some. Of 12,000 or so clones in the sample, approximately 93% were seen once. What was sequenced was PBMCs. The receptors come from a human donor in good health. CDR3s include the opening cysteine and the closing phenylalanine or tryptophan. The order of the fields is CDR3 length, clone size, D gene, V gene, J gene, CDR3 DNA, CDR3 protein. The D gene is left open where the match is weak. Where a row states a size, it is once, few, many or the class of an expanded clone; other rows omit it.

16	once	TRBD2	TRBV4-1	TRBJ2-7	TGCGCCAGCAGTCAAGATGACTCTAGCGGGAGATATGAGCAGTACTTC	CASSQDDSSGRYEQYF
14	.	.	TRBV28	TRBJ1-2	TGTGCCAGCAGTTTAGAACAGGCTAACTATGGCTACACCTTC	CASSLEQANYGYTF
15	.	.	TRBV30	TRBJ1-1	TGTGCCTGGAGTGTAGGGGGTTATGCGAACACTGAAGCTTTCTTT	CAWSVGGYANTEAFF
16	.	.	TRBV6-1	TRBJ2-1	TGTGCCAGCAGTGAAACTGGAGGGGACCCTTACAATGAGCAGTTCTTC	CASSETGGDPYNEQFF
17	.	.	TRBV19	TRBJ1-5	TGTGCCGTAGACCCTAGGGCACCCGGGATCGGCAATCAGCCCCAGCATTTT	CAVDPRAPGIGNQPQHF
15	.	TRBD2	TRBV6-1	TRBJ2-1	TGTGCCAGCAGTGAAGAAACGGGAGGGCCAAAGGAGCAGTTCTTC	CASSEETGGPKEQFF
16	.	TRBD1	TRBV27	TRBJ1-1	TGTGCCAGCAGTCCGGACAGGGTTTATATGGACACTGAAGCTTTCTTT	CASSPDRVYMDTEAFF
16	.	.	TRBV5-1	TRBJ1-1	TGCGCCAGCAGCTTGGGGGGGGGACAAATGAACACTGAAGCTTTCTTT	CASSLGGGQMNTEAFF
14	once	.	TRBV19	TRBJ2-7	TGTGCCAGTAGTATAAGCTACGCCTCCTACGAGCAGTACTTC	CASSISYASYEQYF
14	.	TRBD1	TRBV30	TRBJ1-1	TGTGCCTGGAGTAAGAGGGACAGGAACACTGAAGCTTTCTTT	CAWSKRDRNTEAFF
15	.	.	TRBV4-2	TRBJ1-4	TGTGCCAGCAGCCAAGCGATGGGACTCGGTGAAAAACTGTTTTTT	CASSQAMGLGEKLFF
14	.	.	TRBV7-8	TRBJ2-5	TGTGCCAGCAGCCCCCGGGACTTCCAAGAGACCCAGTACTTC	CASSPRDFQETQYF
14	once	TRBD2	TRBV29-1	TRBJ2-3	TGCAGCGTTCGACTAGCGGGGAGCGGCGATACGCAGTATTTT	CSVRLAGSGDTQYF
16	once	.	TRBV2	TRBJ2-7	TGTGCCAGCAGTCAAGACCAGGGTGCTAGCTCCTACGAGCAGTACTTC	CASSQDQGASSYEQYF
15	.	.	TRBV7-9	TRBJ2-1	TGTGCCAGCAGCCGTAGCGGAGAAATTTACAATGAGCAGTTCTTC	CASSRSGEIYNEQFF
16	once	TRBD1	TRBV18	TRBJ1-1	TGTGCCAGCTCACCGGGACAGGGGGCTTGGGGCACTGAAGCTTTCTTT	CASSPGQGAWGTEAFF
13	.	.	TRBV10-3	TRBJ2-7	TGTGCCATCAGCGGCAGGGGTTCTGGCGAGCAGTACTTC	CAISGRGSGEQYF
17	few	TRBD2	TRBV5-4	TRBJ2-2	TGTGCCAGCAGCTTGGGGCTAGCGGGACTGAACACCGGGGAGCTGTTTTTT	CASSLGLAGLNTGELFF
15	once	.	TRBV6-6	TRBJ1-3	TGTGCCAGCAGTTACTCCGCAGGGGTAACGAACACCATATATTTT	CASSYSAGVTNTIYF
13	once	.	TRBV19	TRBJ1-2	TGTGCCAGTAGTACCTCGGTTATAGTTGGCTACACCTTC	CASSTSVIVGYTF
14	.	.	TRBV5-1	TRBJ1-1	TGCGCCAGCAGCTTGGCTATGAGAAACACTGAAGCTTTCTTT	CASSLAMRNTEAFF
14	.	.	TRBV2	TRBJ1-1	TGTGCCAGCAGTGGGGGATCCAGGGACACTGAAGCTTTCTTT	CASSGGSRDTEAFF
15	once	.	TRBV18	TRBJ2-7	TGTGCCAGCTCACCACCTTTAAGGGACACTCACGAGCAGTACTTC	CASSPPLRDTHEQYF
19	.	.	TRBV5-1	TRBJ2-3	TGCGCCAGCAGCGCGGGCAGCCCAAGGACTATTAGGGGCACAGATACGCAGTATTTT	CASSAGSPRTIRGTDTQYF
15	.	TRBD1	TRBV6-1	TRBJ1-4	TGTGCCAGCAGAAGAACCGGGACAGGATTACGGAAACTGTTTTTT	CASRRTGTGLRKLFF
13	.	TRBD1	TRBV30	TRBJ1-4	TGTGCCTGGAGTAAGACAGGGACGGTAGCACTGTTTTTT	CAWSKTGTVALFF
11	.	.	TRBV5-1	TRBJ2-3	TGCGCCAGCTCCTACACAGATACGCAGTATTTT	CASSYTDTQYF
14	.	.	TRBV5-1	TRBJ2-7	TGCGCCAGCAGCTTGACCGGAGGAGGCTTCGAGCAGTACTTC	CASSLTGGGFEQYF
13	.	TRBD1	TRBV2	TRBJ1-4	TGTGCCAGCAGTGGGGACAGGGATGAAAAACTGTTTTTT	CASSGDRDEKLFF
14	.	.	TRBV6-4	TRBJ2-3	TGTGCCAGCAGCCAAGAGGCTAGCACAGATACGCAGTATTTT	CASSQEASTDTQYF
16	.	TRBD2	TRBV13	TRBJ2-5	TGTGCCAGCAGCTTAGCGCCGACTAGCGGGGGGGAGACCCAGTACTTC	CASSLAPTSGGETQYF
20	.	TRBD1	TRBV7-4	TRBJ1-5	TGTGCCAGCAGCCTCCTTAGGTCAACAAATTGGACAGGGGATAATCAGCCCCAGCATTTT	CASSLLRSTNWTGDNQPQHF